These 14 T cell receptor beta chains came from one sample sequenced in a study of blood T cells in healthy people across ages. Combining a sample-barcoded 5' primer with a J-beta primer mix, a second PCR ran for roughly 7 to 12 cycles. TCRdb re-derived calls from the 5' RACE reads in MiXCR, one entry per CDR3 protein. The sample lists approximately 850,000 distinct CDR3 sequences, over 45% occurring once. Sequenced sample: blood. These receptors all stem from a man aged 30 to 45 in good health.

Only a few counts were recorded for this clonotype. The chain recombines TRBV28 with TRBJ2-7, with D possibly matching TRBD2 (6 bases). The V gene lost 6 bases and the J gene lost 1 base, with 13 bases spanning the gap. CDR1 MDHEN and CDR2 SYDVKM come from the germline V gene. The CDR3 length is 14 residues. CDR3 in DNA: TGTGCCAGCAGATCCGGGACTGGATCCTACGAGCAGTACTTC. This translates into CASRSGTGSYEQYF.

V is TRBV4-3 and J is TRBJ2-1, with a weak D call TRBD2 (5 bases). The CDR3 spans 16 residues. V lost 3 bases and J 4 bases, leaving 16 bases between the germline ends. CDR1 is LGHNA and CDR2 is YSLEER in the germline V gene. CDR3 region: CASSQVMGSGYNEQFF. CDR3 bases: TGCGCCAGCAGCCAGGTGATGGGGTCGGGGTACAATGAGCAGTTCTTC.

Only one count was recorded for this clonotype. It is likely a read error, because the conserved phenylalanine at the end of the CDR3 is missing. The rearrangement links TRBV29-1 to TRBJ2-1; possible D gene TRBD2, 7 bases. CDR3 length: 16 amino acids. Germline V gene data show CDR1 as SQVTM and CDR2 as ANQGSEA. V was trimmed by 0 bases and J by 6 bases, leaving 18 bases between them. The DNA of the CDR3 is TGCAGCGTTGAAGATCGACGAGGGGGGGCGCTCAATGAGCAGTTCTTG. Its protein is CSVEDRRGGALNEQFL.

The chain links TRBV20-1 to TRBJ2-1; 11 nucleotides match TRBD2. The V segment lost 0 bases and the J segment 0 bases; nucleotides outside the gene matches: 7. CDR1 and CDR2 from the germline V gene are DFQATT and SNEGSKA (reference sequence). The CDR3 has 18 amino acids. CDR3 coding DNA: TGCAGTGCTAGAGATTTGACTAGCGGGGCCAGCTCCTACAATGAGCAGTTCTTC. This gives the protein CSARDLTSGASSYNEQFF.

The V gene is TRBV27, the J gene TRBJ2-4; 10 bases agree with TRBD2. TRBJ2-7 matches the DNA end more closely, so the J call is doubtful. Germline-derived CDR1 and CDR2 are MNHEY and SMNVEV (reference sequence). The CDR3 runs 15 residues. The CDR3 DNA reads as TGTGCCAGCAGGGGTAGCGGGGGGATCTCCTACGAGCAGTACTTC. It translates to CASRGSGGISYEQYF.

DNA of the CDR3: TGTGCCAGCAGCCAAGAAGGAGGACAGGGGATCTATGGCTACACCTTC. Translated, it gives CASSQEGGQGIYGYTF. The chain employs TRBV4-2 and TRBJ1-2; 9 bases align to TRBD1. Germline loops: CDR1 LGHNA, CDR2 YNFKEQ. This CDR3 region has 16 residues. J was trimmed by 4 bases and V by 0 bases; bases with no gene match: 6.

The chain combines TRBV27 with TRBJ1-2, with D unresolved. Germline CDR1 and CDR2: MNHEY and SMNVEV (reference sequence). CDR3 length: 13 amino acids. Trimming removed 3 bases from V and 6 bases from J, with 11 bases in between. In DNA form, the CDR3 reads TGTGCCAGCAGTTTCCACCCCACCAATGGCTACACCTTC. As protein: CASSFHPTNGYTF.

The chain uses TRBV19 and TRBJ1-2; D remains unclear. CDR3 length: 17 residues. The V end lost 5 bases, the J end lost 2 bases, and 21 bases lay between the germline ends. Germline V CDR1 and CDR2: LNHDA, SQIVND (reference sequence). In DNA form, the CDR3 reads TGTGCCAGTAGTCCTAAGGCCGGCAGACTCCGAAACTATGGCTACACCTTC. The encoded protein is CASSPKAGRLRNYGYTF.

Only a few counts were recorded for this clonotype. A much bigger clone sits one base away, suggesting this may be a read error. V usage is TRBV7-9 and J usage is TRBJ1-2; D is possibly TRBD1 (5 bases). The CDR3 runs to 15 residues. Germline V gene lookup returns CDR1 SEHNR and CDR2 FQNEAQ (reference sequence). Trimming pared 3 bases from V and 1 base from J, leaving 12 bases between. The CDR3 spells CASSLGGAGNYGYTF. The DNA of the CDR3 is TGTGCCAGCAGCTTGGGCGGGGCGGGTAACTATGGCTACACCTTC.

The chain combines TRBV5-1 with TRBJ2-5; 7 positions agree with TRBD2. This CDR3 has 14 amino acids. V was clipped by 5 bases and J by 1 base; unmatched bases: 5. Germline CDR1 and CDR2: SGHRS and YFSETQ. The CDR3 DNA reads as TGCGCCAGCAGGCGGGGGACGGGCCAAGAGACCCAGTACTTC. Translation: CASRRGTGQETQYF.

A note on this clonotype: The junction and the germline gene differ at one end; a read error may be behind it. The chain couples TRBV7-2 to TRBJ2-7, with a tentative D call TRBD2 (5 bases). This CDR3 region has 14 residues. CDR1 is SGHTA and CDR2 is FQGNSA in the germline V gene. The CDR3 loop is CASSSQRNRNEQYF. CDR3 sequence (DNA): TGCGCCAGCAGTTCCCAGCGGAACCGCAACGAGCAGTACTTC.

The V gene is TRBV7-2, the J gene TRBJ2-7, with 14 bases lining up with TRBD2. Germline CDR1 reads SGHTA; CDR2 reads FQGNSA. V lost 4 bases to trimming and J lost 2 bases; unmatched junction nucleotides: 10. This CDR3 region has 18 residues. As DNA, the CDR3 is TGTGCCAGCAGCTCTACCGGGACTAGCGGGAGTATAACCTACGAGCAGTACTTC. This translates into CASSSTGTSGSITYEQYF.

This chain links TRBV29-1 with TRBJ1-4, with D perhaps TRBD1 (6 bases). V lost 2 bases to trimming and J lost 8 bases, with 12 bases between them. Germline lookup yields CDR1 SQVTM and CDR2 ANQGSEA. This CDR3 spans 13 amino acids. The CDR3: CSVEQGSPEKLFF. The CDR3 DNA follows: TGCAGCGTTGAACAGGGGTCCCCCGAAAAACTGTTTTTT.

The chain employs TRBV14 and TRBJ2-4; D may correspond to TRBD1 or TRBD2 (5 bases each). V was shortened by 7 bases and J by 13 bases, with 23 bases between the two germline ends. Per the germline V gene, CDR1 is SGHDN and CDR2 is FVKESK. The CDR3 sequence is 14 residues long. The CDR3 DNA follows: TGTGCCAGCAACCCGGTAGGCAGGGCTGGGGAGCAGTACTTC. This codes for CASNPVGRAGEQYF.